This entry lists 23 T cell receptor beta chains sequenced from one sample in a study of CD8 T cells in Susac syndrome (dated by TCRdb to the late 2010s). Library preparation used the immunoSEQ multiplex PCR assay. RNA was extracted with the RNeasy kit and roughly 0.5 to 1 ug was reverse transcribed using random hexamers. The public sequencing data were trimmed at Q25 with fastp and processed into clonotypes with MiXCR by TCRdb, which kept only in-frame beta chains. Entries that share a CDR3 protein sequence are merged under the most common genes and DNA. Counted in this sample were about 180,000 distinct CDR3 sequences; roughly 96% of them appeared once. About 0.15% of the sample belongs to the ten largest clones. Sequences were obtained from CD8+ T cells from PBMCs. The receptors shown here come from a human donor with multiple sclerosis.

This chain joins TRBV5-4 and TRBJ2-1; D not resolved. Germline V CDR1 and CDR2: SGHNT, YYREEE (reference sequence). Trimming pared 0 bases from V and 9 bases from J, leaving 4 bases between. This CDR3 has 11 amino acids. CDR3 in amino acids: CASSLEVEQFF. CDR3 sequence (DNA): TGTGCCAGCAGCTTGGAGGTTGAGCAGTTCTTC.

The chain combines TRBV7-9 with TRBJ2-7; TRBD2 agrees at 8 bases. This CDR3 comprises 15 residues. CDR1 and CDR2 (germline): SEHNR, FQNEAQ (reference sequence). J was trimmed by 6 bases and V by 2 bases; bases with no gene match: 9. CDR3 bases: TGTGCCAGCAGCTTATCGGAGCGGGAGCTTGGCGAGCAGTACTTC. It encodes CASSLSERELGEQYF.

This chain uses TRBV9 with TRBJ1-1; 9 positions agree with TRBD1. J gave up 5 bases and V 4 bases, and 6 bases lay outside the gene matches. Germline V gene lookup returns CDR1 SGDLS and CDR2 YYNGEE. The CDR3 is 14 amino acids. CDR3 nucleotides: TGTGCCAGCAGCTCACAGGGGGCGCAAACTGAAGCTTTCTTT. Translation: CASSSQGAQTEAFF.

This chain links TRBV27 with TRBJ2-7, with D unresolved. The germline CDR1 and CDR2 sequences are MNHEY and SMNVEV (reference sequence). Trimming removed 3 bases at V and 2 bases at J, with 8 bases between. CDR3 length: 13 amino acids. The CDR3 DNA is TGTGCCAGCAGTTTTCAGGTTACCTACGAGCAGTACTTC. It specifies CASSFQVTYEQYF.

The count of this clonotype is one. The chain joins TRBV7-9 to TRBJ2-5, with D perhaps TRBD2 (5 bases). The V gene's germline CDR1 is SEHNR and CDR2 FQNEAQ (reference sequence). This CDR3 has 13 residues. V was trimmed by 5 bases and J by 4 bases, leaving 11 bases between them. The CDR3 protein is CASSTSFPETQYF. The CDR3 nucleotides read TGTGCCAGCAGCACTAGTTTTCCAGAGACCCAGTACTTC.

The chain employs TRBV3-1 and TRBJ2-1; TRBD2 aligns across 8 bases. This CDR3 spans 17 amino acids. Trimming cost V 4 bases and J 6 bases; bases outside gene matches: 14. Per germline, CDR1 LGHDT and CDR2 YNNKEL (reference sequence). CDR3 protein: CASSPPPGRVRPNEQFF. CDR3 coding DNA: TGTGCCAGCAGCCCTCCTCCCGGGAGGGTCCGCCCCAATGAGCAGTTCTTC.

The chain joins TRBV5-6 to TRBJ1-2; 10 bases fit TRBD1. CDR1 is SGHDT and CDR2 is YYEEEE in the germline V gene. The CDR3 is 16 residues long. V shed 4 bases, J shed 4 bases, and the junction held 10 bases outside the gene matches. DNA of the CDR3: TGTGCCAGCAGCCCATCCTGGACAGGGGGAGGCTATGGCTACACCTTC. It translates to CASSPSWTGGGYGYTF.

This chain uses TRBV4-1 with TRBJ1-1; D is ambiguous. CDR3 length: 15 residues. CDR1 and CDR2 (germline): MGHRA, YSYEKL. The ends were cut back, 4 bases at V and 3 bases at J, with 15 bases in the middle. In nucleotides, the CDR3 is TGCGCCAGCAGCCCATACCCGATCTGGTACACTGAAGCTTTCTTT. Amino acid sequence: CASSPYPIWYTEAFF.

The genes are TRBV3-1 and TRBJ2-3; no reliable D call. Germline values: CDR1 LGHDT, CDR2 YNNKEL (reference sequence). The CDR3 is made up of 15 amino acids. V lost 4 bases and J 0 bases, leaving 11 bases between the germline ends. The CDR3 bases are TGTGCCAGCAGCCTGACGGCAACTAGCACAGATACGCAGTATTTT. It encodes CASSLTATSTDTQYF.

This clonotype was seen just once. In DNA form, the CDR3 reads TGCAGCGTTCGAGGGGGGGTCAGCTACGAGCAGTACTTC. Its protein is CSVRGGVSYEQYF. V usage is TRBV29-1 and J usage is TRBJ2-7, with D perhaps TRBD2 (7 bases). This CDR3 spans 13 amino acids. Germline CDR1 and CDR2: SQVTM and ANQGSEA. Trimming stripped 5 bases from V and 3 bases from J, with 14 bases between.

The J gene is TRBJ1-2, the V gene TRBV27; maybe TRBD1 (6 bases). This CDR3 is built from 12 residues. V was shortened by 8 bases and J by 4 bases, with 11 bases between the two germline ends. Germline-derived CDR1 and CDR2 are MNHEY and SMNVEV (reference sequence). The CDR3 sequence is CASCRGGYGYTF. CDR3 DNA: TGTGCCAGCTGTAGAGGGGGCTATGGCTACACCTTC.

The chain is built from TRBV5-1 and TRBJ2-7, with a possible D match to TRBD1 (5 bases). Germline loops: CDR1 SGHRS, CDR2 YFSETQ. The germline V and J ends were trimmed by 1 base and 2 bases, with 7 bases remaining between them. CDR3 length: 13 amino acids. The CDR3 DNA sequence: TGCGCCAGCAGCTTGAGACAGCCCTACGAGCAGTACTTC. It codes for CASSLRQPYEQYF.

This CDR3 reads CASRIGGSGELFF. In DNA form, the CDR3 reads TGTGCCAGCCGGATAGGGGGGAGCGGGGAGCTGTTTTTT. This sequence joins TRBV6-5 and TRBJ2-2; D tentatively reads TRBD1 or TRBD2 (6 bases each). This CDR3 has 13 residues. V was shortened by 8 bases and J by 7 bases, with 14 bases between the two germline ends. Germline CDR1 is MNHEY and CDR2 is SVGAGI.

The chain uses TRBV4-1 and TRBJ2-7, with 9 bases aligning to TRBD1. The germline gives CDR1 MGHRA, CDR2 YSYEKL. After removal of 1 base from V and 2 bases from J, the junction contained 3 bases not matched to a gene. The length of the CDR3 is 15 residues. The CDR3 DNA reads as TGCGCCAGCAGCCAAGTGGGGACAGGGCCCTACGAGCAGTACTTC. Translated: CASSQVGTGPYEQYF.

CDR3 amino acids: CASSFTRGIQPQHF. CDR3 nucleotide sequence: TGTGCCAGCAGTTTCACGCGGGGGATTCAGCCCCAGCATTTT. V and J are TRBV27 and TRBJ1-5, with a possible D match to TRBD1 (5 bases). The ends were cut back, 3 bases at V and 6 bases at J, with 12 bases in the middle. In germline, CDR1 is MNHEY, CDR2 SMNVEV (reference sequence). The CDR3 contains 14 residues.

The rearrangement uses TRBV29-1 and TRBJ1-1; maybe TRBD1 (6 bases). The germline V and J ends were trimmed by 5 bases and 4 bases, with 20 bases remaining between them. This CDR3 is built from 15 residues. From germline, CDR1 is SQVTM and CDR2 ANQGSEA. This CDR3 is CSVQGQSGRGTEAFF. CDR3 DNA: TGCAGCGTTCAAGGACAGTCGGGCAGGGGCACTGAAGCTTTCTTT.

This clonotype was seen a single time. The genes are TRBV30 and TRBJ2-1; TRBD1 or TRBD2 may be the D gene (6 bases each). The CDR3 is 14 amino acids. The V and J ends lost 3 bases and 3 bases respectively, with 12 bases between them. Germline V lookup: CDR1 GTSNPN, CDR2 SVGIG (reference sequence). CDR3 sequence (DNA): TGTGCCTGGAGGATCGGGGGCGGCTACAATGAGCAGTTCTTC. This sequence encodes CAWRIGGGYNEQFF.

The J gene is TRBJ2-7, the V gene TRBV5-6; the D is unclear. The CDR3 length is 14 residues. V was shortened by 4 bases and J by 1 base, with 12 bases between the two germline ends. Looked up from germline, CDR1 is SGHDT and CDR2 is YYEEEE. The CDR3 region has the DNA TGTGCCAGCAGCCAGACCGTCCGTTCCTACGAGCAGTACTTC. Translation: CASSQTVRSYEQYF.

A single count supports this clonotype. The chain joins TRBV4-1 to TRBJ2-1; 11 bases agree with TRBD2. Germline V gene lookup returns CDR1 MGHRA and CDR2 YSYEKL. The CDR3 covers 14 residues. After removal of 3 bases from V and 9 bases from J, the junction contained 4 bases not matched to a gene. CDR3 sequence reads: CASSHLSGRGEQFF. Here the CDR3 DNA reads TGCGCCAGCAGCCACCTTAGCGGGAGGGGTGAGCAGTTCTTC.

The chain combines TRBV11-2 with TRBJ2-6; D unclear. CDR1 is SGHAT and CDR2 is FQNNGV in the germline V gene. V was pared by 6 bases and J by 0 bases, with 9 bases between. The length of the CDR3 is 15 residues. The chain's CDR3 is CASSHVISGANVLTF. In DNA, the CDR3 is TGTGCCAGCAGTCACGTCATCTCTGGGGCCAACGTCCTGACTTTC. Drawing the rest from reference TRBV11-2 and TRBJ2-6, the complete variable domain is EAGVAQSPRYKIIEKRQSVAFWCNPISGHATLYWYQQILGQGPKLLIQFQNNGVVDDSQLPKDRFSAERLKGVDSTLKIQPAKLEDSAVYLCASSHVISGANVLTFGAGSRLTVL.

The CDR3 DNA follows: TGTGCCAGCAGTTTCTCGTCCGGGGAGCTGTTTTTT. It specifies CASSFSSGELFF. The rearrangement joins TRBV12-3 or TRBV12-4 to TRBJ2-2; D gene unclear. Between the trimmed V and J ends, which lost 3 bases and 6 bases, there was a span of 5 bases. The CDR3 totals 12 residues.

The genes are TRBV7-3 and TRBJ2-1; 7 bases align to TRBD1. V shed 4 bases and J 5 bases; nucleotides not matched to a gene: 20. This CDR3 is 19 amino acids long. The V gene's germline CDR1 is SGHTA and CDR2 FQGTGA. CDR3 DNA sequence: TGTGCCAGCAGCTCCTCACCCGCATTCACAGGGGACCCACACAATGAGCAGTTCTTC. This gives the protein CASSSSPAFTGDPHNEQFF.

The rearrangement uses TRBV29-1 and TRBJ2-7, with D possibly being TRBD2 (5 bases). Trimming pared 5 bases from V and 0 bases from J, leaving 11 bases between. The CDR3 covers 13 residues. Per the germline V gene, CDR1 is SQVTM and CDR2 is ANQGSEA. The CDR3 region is CSVYEGYSYEQYF. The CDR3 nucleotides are TGCAGCGTTTATGAGGGCTACTCCTACGAGCAGTACTTC.